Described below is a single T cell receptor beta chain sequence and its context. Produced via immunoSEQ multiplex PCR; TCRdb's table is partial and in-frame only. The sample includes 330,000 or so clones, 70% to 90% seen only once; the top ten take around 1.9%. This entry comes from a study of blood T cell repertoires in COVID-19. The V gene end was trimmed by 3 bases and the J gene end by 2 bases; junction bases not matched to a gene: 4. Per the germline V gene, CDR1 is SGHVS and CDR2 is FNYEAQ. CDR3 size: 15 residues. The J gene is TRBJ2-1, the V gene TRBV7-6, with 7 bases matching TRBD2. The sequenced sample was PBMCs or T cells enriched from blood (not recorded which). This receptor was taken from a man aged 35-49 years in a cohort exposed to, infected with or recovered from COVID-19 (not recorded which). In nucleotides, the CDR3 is TGTGCCAGCAGCTTTGCCGGACTAGCCTACAATGAGCAGTTCTTC. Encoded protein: CASSFAGLAYNEQFF.